One T cell receptor (beta chain) is described in this entry. Peripheral blood came from all dose cohorts at three timepoints. The CDR3 extends over 16 amino acids. CDR1 and CDR2 (germline): LGHNA, YSLEER. V was clipped by 1 base and J by 5 bases, with 17 bases between them. Produced via immunoSEQ multiplex PCR; TCRdb's table is partial and in-frame only. The sample carries about 130,000 clones, 85% to 95% recorded once. The data belong to a study of OX40 agonist ivuxolimab in advanced cancers. About the research overall: Patients' therapy was ivuxolimab, an antibody that acts as an agonist of OX40 (CD134).

J is TRBJ1-1 and V is TRBV4-3; a weak D match, TRBD1 (5 bases). The source was CD4+ or CD8+ T cells sorted from blood, collected in a trial of the OX40 agonist ivuxolimab. The source of this sequence is an adult with an advanced solid tumor such as melanoma, head and neck, liver or kidney cancer. The CDR3 reads CASSQVATGQGTEAFF. The DNA of the CDR3 is TGCGCCAGCAGCCAAGTTGCTACAGGTCAGGGAACTGAAGCTTTCTTT.